The next 24 T cell receptor beta chains were all read from a single sample in a study of response to subunit inactivated influenza vaccine. One entry per CDR3 protein results from TCRdb running MiXCR on the RT-PCR reads. The sample holds about 520,000 distinct CDR3 sequences, about 7.2% seen once. The starting material was PBMCs from blood, obtained less than 30 months after vaccination. The origin of the receptors is a man aged 50-75 years who received an inactivated influenza vaccine.

The V and J genes are TRBV4-2 and TRBJ1-4; D is undetermined. The germline V gene encodes CDR1 LGHNA and CDR2 YNFKEQ. Trimming left V 0 bases short and J 4 bases short, with 6 bases between. The CDR3 has 14 amino acids. CDR3 bases: TGTGCCAGCAGCCAAGATCCAGTTAATGAAAAACTGTTTTTT. It specifies CASSQDPVNEKLFF.

The chain joins TRBV12-3 or TRBV12-4 to TRBJ1-1; D possibly corresponds to TRBD1 (5 bases). This CDR3 has 14 amino acids. The V end was cut by 6 bases, the J end by 3 bases, with 14 bases between. CDR3 sequence (DNA): TGTGCCAGCAGACCAGGGACGGCCGACACTGAAGCTTTCTTT. This encodes CASRPGTADTEAFF.

This clonotype was detected only a few times. The chain recombines TRBV20-1 with TRBJ1-1; maybe TRBD1 (5 bases). The germline gives CDR1 DFQATT, CDR2 SNEGSKA (reference sequence). The V end was cut by 3 bases, the J end by 5 bases, with 16 bases between. The CDR3 is 14 residues long. As DNA, the CDR3 is TGCAGTGCTAGCGCAGGGAGTTTGGGGACTGAAGCTTTCTTT. Amino acid sequence: CSASAGSLGTEAFF.

This clonotype was observed a handful of times. The chain uses TRBV18 and TRBJ1-1; 9 bases match TRBD1. After removal of 3 bases from V and 8 bases from J, the junction contained 10 bases not matched to a gene. The CDR3 spans 15 residues. In germline, CDR1 is KGHSH, CDR2 LQKENI. This CDR3 reads CASSPAQGAFMEAFF. The CDR3 DNA reads TGTGCCAGCTCACCGGCACAGGGGGCGTTTATGGAAGCTTTCTTT.

The chain is built from TRBV3-1 and TRBJ1-1; TRBD1 might be the D (5 bases). Germline V gene data show CDR1 as LGHDT and CDR2 as YNNKEL (reference sequence). The CDR3 consists of 12 residues. The V end lost 7 bases, the J end lost 6 bases, and 12 bases lay between the germline ends. This CDR3 reads CASNQWGSEAFF. The CDR3 DNA reads as TGTGCCAGCAACCAGTGGGGGTCTGAAGCTTTCTTT.

This clonotype was recorded many times. The V call is TRBV2, the J call TRBJ2-1, with D maybe TRBD1 (6 bases). The CDR3 consists of 14 residues. CDR1 and CDR2 (germline): SNHLY, FYNNEI. V dropped 6 bases and J dropped 1 base, with 10 bases sitting between them. Here the CDR3 DNA reads TGTGCCAGCAGGACAGGCAGTTCCTACAATGAGCAGTTCTTC. Protein product: CASRTGSSYNEQFF.

To note about this clonotype: At one end, the junction sequence differs from germline, possibly due to a read error. The J gene is TRBJ1-5, the V gene TRBV20-1, with D possibly being TRBD1 (5 bases). The CDR3 is made up of 16 amino acids. Germline values: CDR1 DFQATT, CDR2 SNEGSKA (reference sequence). The CDR3 nucleotides are TGCTGTGCCCGCATCGTTCGGGACGAAGGCAATCAGCCCCAGCATTTT. Amino acid sequence: CCARIVRDEGNQPQHF.

There are many counts of this clonotype. V gene TRBV12-3 or TRBV12-4 combines with J gene TRBJ2-2; TRBD2 aligns across 10 bases. Trimming cost V 6 bases and J 6 bases; bases outside gene matches: 4. CDR3 length: 14 residues. The CDR3 loop reads CASSQGLAAGELFF. CDR3 DNA: TGTGCCAGCAGCCAAGGACTAGCGGCCGGGGAGCTGTTTTTT.

This clonotype was counted only a few times. V usage is TRBV10-3 and J usage is TRBJ2-1; perhaps TRBD2 as D (5 bases). The CDR3 is made up of 14 amino acids. Germline lookup yields CDR1 ENHRY and CDR2 SYGVKD. Trimming took 7 bases from V and 4 from J, leaving 14 bases between them. CDR3 region: CAINSLANYNEQFF. The CDR3 DNA is TGTGCCATCAATTCCCTAGCAAATTACAATGAGCAGTTCTTC.

This clonotype was observed at least ten times. The J gene is TRBJ2-1, the V gene TRBV20-1; 10 bases are shared with TRBD2. Trimming removed 6 bases from V and 1 base from J; junction bases left unmatched: 3. Germline CDR1 reads DFQATT; CDR2 reads SNEGSKA (reference sequence). This CDR3 is 14 amino acids long. The CDR3 sequence is CSAPGLASYNEQFF. CDR3 nucleotides: TGCAGTGCGCCGGGACTAGCGTCCTACAATGAGCAGTTCTTC.

The V call is TRBV6-1, the J call TRBJ2-1, with a tentative D call TRBD1 (6 bases). Trimming removed 6 bases from V and 2 bases from J, with 11 bases in between. The CDR3 has 14 residues. The germline CDR1 and CDR2 sequences are MNHNS and SASEGT. The CDR3 protein is CASRGTTTYNEQFF. The CDR3 DNA reads TGTGCCAGCAGGGGGACAACGACCTACAATGAGCAGTTCTTC.

In this sample, this clonotype turned up many times. The chain links TRBV5-1 to TRBJ2-7; D is perhaps TRBD1 or TRBD2 (5 bases each). This CDR3 is built from 14 residues. Germline V lookup: CDR1 SGHRS, CDR2 YFSETQ. Trimming pared 1 base from V and 3 bases from J, leaving 11 bases between. CDR3 region: CASSLSGTLYEQYF. The CDR3 bases are TGCGCCAGCAGCTTGAGTGGGACCCTCTACGAGCAGTACTTC.

This clonotype has more than one count but fewer than ten. The rearrangement uses TRBV29-1 and TRBJ2-7; D unresolved. V lost 4 bases, J lost 3 bases, and 13 bases lay in between. In germline, CDR1 is SQVTM, CDR2 ANQGSEA. The CDR3 runs 13 residues. CDR3 nucleotide sequence: TGCAGCGTTGTACTGATATCCCACTACGAGCAGTACTTC. As protein: CSVVLISHYEQYF.

This clonotype appeared a few times. J is TRBJ2-1 and V is TRBV6-1; TRBD1 is a possible D gene (5 bases). The CDR3 runs to 15 residues. Trimming removed 6 bases from V and 2 bases from J, with 14 bases in between. The germline CDR1 and CDR2 sequences are MNHNS and SASEGT. The CDR3 is CASSPLQAAYNEQFF. The CDR3 DNA reads as TGTGCCAGCAGCCCCCTACAGGCAGCCTACAATGAGCAGTTCTTC.

This chain uses TRBV7-2 with TRBJ2-5; D unresolved. Between the trimmed V and J ends, which lost 3 bases and 7 bases, there was a span of 9 bases. Looked up from germline, CDR1 is SGHTA and CDR2 is FQGNSA. The CDR3 is made up of 12 amino acids. CDR3 nucleotides: TGTGCCAGCAGCTTCTACAGTCCGACCCAGTACTTC. Encoded protein: CASSFYSPTQYF.

This clonotype was recorded at least ten times. The chain is built from TRBV5-5 and TRBJ2-2; weak D call: TRBD1 (6 bases). Per germline, CDR1 SGHKS and CDR2 YYEKEE (reference sequence). V was shortened by 5 bases and J by 4 bases, with 12 bases between the two germline ends. The CDR3 runs 14 residues. The CDR3 DNA reads TGTGCCAGCAGGCAGGGGTCGGTCACCGGGGAGCTGTTTTTT. Translating gives CASRQGSVTGELFF.

This clonotype was observed a few times. The genes are TRBV7-9 and TRBJ2-5; D gene unclear. The CDR3 runs 13 residues. Germline values: CDR1 SEHNR, CDR2 FQNEAQ (reference sequence). Deletions cut 8 bases from V and 4 bases from J, with 14 bases between. This chain's CDR3 is CASLPLGLETQYF. The CDR3 DNA sequence: TGTGCCAGCCTCCCTTTGGGGTTAGAGACCCAGTACTTC.

The CDR3 reads CASSLSGWGWDQPQHF. The CDR3 nucleotides are TGTGCCAGCAGTTTGTCGGGATGGGGTTGGGATCAGCCCCAGCATTTT. V and J are TRBV12-3 or TRBV12-4 and TRBJ1-5; D remains unclear. V dropped 3 bases and J dropped 5 bases, with 17 bases sitting between them. CDR3 length: 16 amino acids.

This clonotype was detected a few times. This chain joins TRBV6-1 and TRBJ1-1; D is unclear. Germline CDR1 reads MNHNS; CDR2 reads SASEGT. This CDR3 region has 13 residues. V gave up 1 base and J gave up 10 bases, with 13 bases separating them. In DNA form, the CDR3 reads TGTGCCAGCAGTGAAGGAGGACGGTCGGGAGCTTTCTTT. Translated, it gives CASSEGGRSGAFF.

A word on this clonotype: The conserved final phenylalanine or tryptophan is absent from the CDR3, which likely points to a read error. It is unclear where the CDR3 begins or ends on the DNA, so no DNA is shown, and the CDR3 is as TCRdb lists it. CDR3 protein: CASSLSGKAPASL. The J gene is TRBJ2-5, the V gene TRBV12-3 or TRBV12-4; TRBD2, the table's D call, lacks a check against the DNA. A total of 13 residues make up the CDR3, ends included.

In this sample, this clonotype turned up many times. The chain employs TRBV21-1 and TRBJ1-5; the D segment call TRBD1 is taken from the table without a DNA check. TRBV21-1 is noted as a pseudogene. This CDR3 has 14 residues. The CDR3 sequence is CASSKTGTNQPQHF. The CDR3 nucleotides read TGTGCCAGCAGCAAGACAGGGACGAATCAGCCCCAGCATTTT.

The table lists this clonotype with many counts. The chain couples TRBV6-2 or TRBV6-3 to TRBJ2-7; D ambiguous. Trimming removed 5 bases from V and 2 bases from J, with 7 bases in between. The germline CDR1 and CDR2 sequences are MNHEY and SVGEGT. There are 12 residues in the CDR3. The CDR3 here is CASSLLAYEQYF. The CDR3 DNA sequence: TGTGCCAGCAGTCTCCTCGCCTACGAGCAGTACTTC.

The chain recombines TRBV28 with TRBJ2-5; D may be TRBD2 (5 bases). Trimming cost V 1 base and J 2 bases, with 14 bases left between them. The CDR3 is made up of 16 amino acids. In germline, CDR1 is MDHEN, CDR2 SYDVKM. For the CDR3, the DNA is TGTGCCAGCAGTTTATTGCGGGCGATACTACAAGAGACCCAGTACTTC. Protein: CASSLLRAILQETQYF.

The chain uses TRBV20-1 and TRBJ2-7; the D is unclear. The CDR3 runs to 9 residues. V lost 3 bases and J lost 9, with 6 bases in between. Germline V lookup: CDR1 DFQATT, CDR2 SNEGSKA (reference sequence). CDR3 amino acids: CSASPGQYF. CDR3 bases: TGCAGTGCTAGTCCGGGGCAGTACTTC.